Given below is one TCR beta chain in context. Its specificity is unknown. Libraries were prepared by immunoSEQ multiplex PCR; TCRdb keeps only in-frame clonotypes and omits some of them. The sample holds approximately 100,000 clones, roughly nine tenths seen once. The data stem from a study of T cell responses to AZD1222 COVID-19 vaccine. Study-wide results and limits: Receipt of two AZD1222 doses was followed by a rise in Spike-specific TCR breadth and depth. Donors were mostly white British, more females; clonal diversity possibly underestimated. Along spike, vaccine-associated CD4 TCRs were found throughout, with dominance at 160-218 and 743-854.

This TCR was recovered from an adult in good health. The source was peripheral blood, collected on day 0 of AZD1222 vaccination.

CDR3 sequence: CASSRAHAGRPGTEAFF. CDR3 in DNA: TGTGCCAGCAGCCGGGCCCATGCGGGGAGGCCAGGCACTGAAGCTTTCTTT. The V gene is TRBV3-1 (or the pseudogene TRBV3-2), the J gene TRBJ1-1; D unclear. V shed 4 bases and J shed 4 bases, with 22 bases lying between them. The germline V gene encodes CDR1 LGHDT and CDR2 YNNKEL (reference sequence). This CDR3 is 17 amino acids long.